What follows are 5 T cell receptor beta chains derived from one specimen sequenced in a study of shared clonotypes between healthy human individuals. Produced via immunoSEQ multiplex PCR; TCRdb's table is partial and in-frame only. The table includes a few million clones, around 90% detected once. The sequenced material came from naive CD4+ T cells sorted from blood. The subset here: CD45RA+ positively selected. These receptors came from a man aged 18 to 29 in good health.

This clone showed up just a few times. This sample also contains other DNA sequences that code for the same CDR3. The chain joins TRBV25-1 to TRBJ1-3; no reliable D call. The CDR3 totals 11 residues. The germline V and J ends were trimmed by 4 bases and 4 bases, with 2 bases remaining between them. Germline V lookup: CDR1 MGHDK, CDR2 SYGVNS. The CDR3 DNA reads as TGTGCCAGCAGTGTGGGAAACACCATATATTTT. It translates to CASSVGNTIYF.

This clone was counted a single time. V is TRBV2 and J is TRBJ2-1; a possible D gene is TRBD2 (7 bases). The CDR3 has 14 residues. The V and J ends lost 7 bases and 3 bases respectively, with 13 bases between them. Germline CDR1 SNHLY, CDR2 FYNNEI. The CDR3 DNA is TGTGCCAGCAAAGGGGGGGAGATCTACAATGAGCAGTTCTTC. This sequence encodes CASKGGEIYNEQFF.

CDR3 DNA sequence: TGTGCCAGCAGCTTTATGTATGAGCAGTTCTTC. Amino acids: CASSFMYEQFF. This rearrangement joins TRBV5-4 to TRBJ2-1; D uncertain. The CDR3 covers 11 residues. Germline values: CDR1 SGHNT, CDR2 YYREEE (reference sequence). Between the trimmed V and J ends, which lost 2 bases and 8 bases, there was a span of 5 bases.

Comment on this clone: The same CDR3 can be traced to other DNA sequences in this sample. This rearrangement joins TRBV5-4 to TRBJ2-5, with 9 bases lining up with TRBD2. The CDR3 contains 14 residues. The germline gives CDR1 SGHNT, CDR2 YYREEE (reference sequence). V dropped 2 bases and J dropped 1; count of bases not matched to a gene: 0. The CDR3 sequence: CASSLLAGQETQYF. The CDR3 coding sequence is TGTGCCAGCAGCTTACTAGCGGGCCAAGAGACCCAGTACTTC.

To note about this clone: Other DNA sequences in this sample translate to the same CDR3. The J gene is TRBJ1-6, the V gene TRBV7-9; D may be TRBD1 (5 bases). The length of the CDR3 is 16 residues. Trimming took 2 bases from V and 1 from J, leaving 9 bases between them. Germline V gene data show CDR1 as SEHNR and CDR2 as FQNEAQ (reference sequence). The CDR3 DNA is TGTGCCAGCAGCTTACAGGGCGGGTCCTATAATTCACCCCTCCACTTT. This sequence encodes CASSLQGGSYNSPLHF.